The 23 T cell receptor beta chains presented below share a single source sample, sequenced in a study of PD-1 blockade in classical Hodgkin lymphoma. Specified time point: cycle 4 day 1 (C4D1), after around six weeks of nivolumab. The patients all showed relapse after autologous stem cell transplantation, while their brentuximab vedotin exposure varied. Some clones are missing from TCRdb's copy, which holds only in-frame ones; the method was immunoSEQ multiplex PCR. The sample lists around 50,000 clones; roughly 89% were seen once. The specimen comprised peripheral blood mononuclear cells (PBMCs), sampled before the fourth cycle of nivolumab. The receptors come from a human donor with classical Hodgkin lymphoma.

This clone appeared a single time. The gene calls are TRBV18 and TRBJ2-1; TRBD2 agrees at 8 bases. The CDR3 is 16 amino acids. With V trimmed by 6 bases and J by 2 bases, 9 bases remained unmatched. The V gene's germline CDR1 is KGHSH and CDR2 LQKENI. The CDR3 loop reads CASSPTGTRPYNEQFF. In DNA, the CDR3 is TGTGCCAGCTCGCCTACCGGGACTAGACCCTACAATGAGCAGTTCTTC.

The chain couples TRBV27 to TRBJ1-5; unclear D gene. With 5 bases removed from V and 0 bases from J, the gap between germline ends came to 17 bases. Germline CDR1 is MNHEY and CDR2 is SMNVEV (reference sequence). The CDR3 length is 17 residues. DNA for the CDR3: TGTGCCAGCAGTCCCCCAGGAGGGCCTTATAGCAATCAGCCCCAGCATTTT. Translation gives CASSPPGGPYSNQPQHF.

This chain's CDR3 is CASSLHGTASGNTIYF. The CDR3 bases are TGTGCCAGCAGCTTACATGGGACAGCCTCTGGAAACACCATATATTTT. The chain carries TRBV11-2 and TRBJ1-3, with 7 bases fitting TRBD1. This CDR3 has 16 amino acids. The trim removed 2 bases at V and 0 bases at J, leaving 4 bases unmatched. CDR1 is SGHAT, CDR2 FQNNGV, per germline.

The chain links TRBV27 to TRBJ1-5; D unclear. CDR1 and CDR2 (germline): MNHEY, SMNVEV (reference sequence). The CDR3 length is 16 residues. V was shortened by 6 bases and J by 1 base, with 16 bases between the two germline ends. The CDR3 DNA follows: TGTGCCAGCAGAACGAACGAAGGCTTCAGCAATCAGCCCCAGCATTTT. It encodes CASRTNEGFSNQPQHF.

The rearrangement joins TRBV30 to TRBJ2-5; 8 bases are shared with TRBD2. The V segment lost 0 bases and the J segment 4 bases; nucleotides outside the gene matches: 13. Germline CDR1 is GTSNPN and CDR2 is SVGIG (reference sequence). The CDR3 is made up of 17 amino acids. The CDR3 bases are TGTGCCTGGAGTGTCAGAGGGACTAGGCTGGGGGGAGAGACCCAGTACTTC. Translating gives CAWSVRGTRLGGETQYF.

A few counts support this clone. The J gene is TRBJ1-2, the V gene TRBV14; no definite D call. V was clipped by 1 base and J by 9 bases, with 9 bases between them. Germline V lookup: CDR1 SGHDN, CDR2 FVKESK. There are 12 residues in the CDR3. In DNA, the CDR3 is TGTGCCAGCAGCCAAGTGGCGAGTAGCTACACCTTC. It yields the protein CASSQVASSYTF. The whole variable domain, filled in from reference TRBV14 and TRBJ1-2, reads EAGVTQFPSHSVIEKGQTVTLRCDPISGHDNLYWYRRVMGKEIKFLLHFVKESKQDESGMPNNRFLAERTGGTYSTLKVQPAELEDSGVYFCASSQVASSYTFGSGTRLTVV.

The chain carries TRBV7-6 and TRBJ2-3; D unclear. CDR3 length equals 15 residues. CDR1 SGHVS and CDR2 FNYEAQ come from the germline V gene. Trimming took 7 bases from V and 2 from J, leaving 16 bases between them. For the CDR3, the DNA is TGTGCCAGCATTTCATTGATGGGCAACACAGATACGCAGTATTTT. Its protein product is CASISLMGNTDTQYF. The full variable domain, rest sourced from reference TRBV7-6 and TRBJ2-3, is GAGVSQSPRYKVTKRGQDVALRCDPISGHVSLYWYRQALGQGPEFLTYFNYEAQQDKSGLPNDRFSAERPEGSISTLTIQRTEQRDSAMYRCASISLMGNTDTQYFGPGTRLTVL.

This chain uses TRBV5-1 with TRBJ2-7, with D perhaps given as TRBD1 or TRBD2 (5 bases each). Trimming shortened V by 3 bases and J by 2 bases, and 15 bases separated the two germline ends. Germline CDR1 reads SGHRS; CDR2 reads YFSETQ. The CDR3 loop spans 15 amino acids. The chain's CDR3 is CASSSARDGAYEQYF. The DNA of the CDR3 is TGCGCCAGCAGCTCCGCCCGGGACGGAGCCTACGAGCAGTACTTC.

This chain links TRBV30 with TRBJ2-3, with D perhaps TRBD2 (5 bases). V was clipped by 5 bases and J by 3 bases, with 9 bases between them. The CDR3 runs 12 residues. Germline V gene sequence: CDR1 GTSNPN, CDR2 SVGIG (reference sequence). The CDR3 DNA reads as TGTGCCTGGGGCCGGGGAACAGATACGCAGTATTTT. Its protein product is CAWGRGTDTQYF.

This clone was observed a few times. The J gene is TRBJ1-5, the V gene TRBV28; maybe TRBD1 (5 bases). Germline CDR1 reads MDHEN; CDR2 reads SYDVKM. V was shortened by 10 bases and J by 15 bases, with 19 bases between the two germline ends. The CDR3 loop spans 11 amino acids. CDR3 in DNA: TGTGCCACCCTGACGGGGAGGGGAGCGCATTTT. Encoded protein: CATLTGRGAHF.

The V gene is TRBV11-3, the J gene TRBJ2-7; TRBD2 is a possible D gene (7 bases). The CDR3 is 19 amino acids. Trimming left V 0 bases short and J 2 bases short, with 23 bases between. The germline CDR1 and CDR2 sequences are SGHNT and YENEEA. CDR3 protein: CASSLESWGALAGAYEQYF. The CDR3 coding sequence is TGTGCCAGCAGCTTAGAGAGTTGGGGGGCTTTGGCGGGAGCCTACGAGCAGTACTTC.

Comments on this clone: One end of the junction fails to match germline, which may point to a read error. This chain connects TRBV18 to TRBJ2-1; TRBD2 might be the D (5 bases). From germline, CDR1 is KGHSH and CDR2 LQKENI. CDR3 length: 12 amino acids. Written as DNA, the CDR3 is TGTGCCAGCTCACCAGACTACGATGAGCAGTTCTTC. Its protein is CASSPDYDEQFF.

The V and J genes are TRBV6-4 and TRBJ2-2; D gene uncertain. Germline CDR1 reads MRHNA; CDR2 reads SNTAGT. Trimming left V 3 bases short and J 0 bases short, with 2 bases between. This CDR3 contains 13 residues. In DNA form, the CDR3 reads TGTGCCAGCAGTGAAGCGAACACCGGGGAGCTGTTTTTT. Protein: CASSEANTGELFF.

The genes are TRBV28 and TRBJ1-6; D is uncertain. The CDR3 spans 15 residues. Per the germline V gene, CDR1 is MDHEN and CDR2 is SYDVKM. Between the trimmed V and J ends, which lost 1 base and 10 bases, there was a span of 14 bases. The CDR3 nucleotides read TGTGCCAGCAGTTTATTAGAGGACTATGGCTCACCCCTCCACTTT. This translates into CASSLLEDYGSPLHF.

The CDR3, as DNA: TGTGCCAGCCCAGCGGCAGGGAACACTGAAGCTTTCTTT. The encoded protein is CASPAAGNTEAFF. This chain joins TRBV6-1 and TRBJ1-1, with D hard to call. With 8 bases removed from V and 1 base from J, the gap between germline ends came to 11 bases. Germline-derived CDR1 and CDR2 are MNHNS and SASEGT. The CDR3 covers 13 residues.

The genes are TRBV7-2 and TRBJ2-7, with D unclear. V lost 1 base to trimming and J lost 0 bases, with 7 bases between them. The CDR3 has 14 residues. Germline CDR1 SGHTA, CDR2 FQGNSA. The CDR3 nucleotides read TGTGCCAGCAGCTTAGAACAGAGCTCCTACGAGCAGTACTTC. Protein: CASSLEQSSYEQYF.

The chain employs TRBV18 and TRBJ2-5, with D maybe TRBD1 (6 bases). The CDR3 spans 14 residues. The germline V and J ends were trimmed by 6 bases and 3 bases, with 14 bases remaining between them. Germline assignment: CDR1 KGHSH and CDR2 LQKENI. The CDR3 nucleotides are TGTGCCAGCTCGCTCACATCAGGGGAAGAGACCCAGTACTTC. It translates to CASSLTSGEETQYF.

Comment on this clone: This sample also contains other DNA sequences that code for the same CDR3. V and J are TRBV9 and TRBJ2-5; D is perhaps TRBD1 or TRBD2 (6 bases each). The CDR3 spans 14 residues. Germline assignment: CDR1 SGDLS and CDR2 YYNGEE. Trimming removed 0 bases from V and 3 bases from J, with 9 bases in between. CDR3 DNA: TGTGCCAGCAGCGTAGGCGGGACAAAAGAGACCCAGTACTTC. Residues: CASSVGGTKETQYF.

The chain couples TRBV19 to TRBJ2-2; 9 bases match TRBD1. V trimming: 5 bases; J trimming: 0 bases; junction bases outside the gene matches: 7. This CDR3 spans 17 amino acids. Germline lookup yields CDR1 LNHDA and CDR2 SQIVND (reference sequence). CDR3 nucleotide sequence: TGTGCCAGTAGTGCGGGACAGGGAAGCGCGAACACCGGGGAGCTGTTTTTT. It translates to CASSAGQGSANTGELFF. The variable domain in full, with the rest retrieved from reference TRBV19 and TRBJ2-2, is DGGITQSPKYLFRKEGQNVTLSCEQNLNHDAMYWYRQDPGQGLRLIYYSQIVNDFQKGDIAEGYSVSREKKESFPLTVTSAQKNPTAFYLCASSAGQGSANTGELFFGEGSRLTVL.

The rearrangement joins TRBV18 to TRBJ2-3; D is possibly TRBD2 (5 bases). There are 15 residues in the CDR3. Trimming took off 6 bases at V and 2 bases at J, with 15 bases between the two ends. Germline V gives CDR1 KGHSH, CDR2 LQKENI. The CDR3: CASSPPSSHTDTQYF. CDR3 DNA: TGTGCCAGCTCGCCCCCTAGCAGCCACACAGATACGCAGTATTTT.

This chain uses TRBV5-1 with TRBJ2-7, with D uncertain. Per germline, CDR1 SGHRS and CDR2 YFSETQ. V lost 2 bases and J 5 bases, leaving 17 bases between the germline ends. This CDR3 contains 15 residues. DNA for the CDR3: TGCGCCAGCAGCTTCCTTCTGGGTAGGATGAACGAGCAGTACTTC. Translating it yields CASSFLLGRMNEQYF.

V and J are TRBV11-2 and TRBJ2-7, with unresolved D. CDR3 length: 11 residues. Trimming pared 4 bases from V and 6 bases from J, leaving 7 bases between. Germline V gene sequence: CDR1 SGHAT, CDR2 FQNNGV. The CDR3 DNA reads TGTGCCAGCAGCTCCTTATTCGAGCAGTACTTC. Protein product: CASSSLFEQYF.

V gene TRBV19 combines with J gene TRBJ2-3; D unclear. The germline CDR1 and CDR2 sequences are LNHDA and SQIVND (reference sequence). This CDR3 contains 17 residues. V gave up 4 bases and J gave up 6 bases, with 23 bases separating them. CDR3 in DNA: TGTGCCAGTAGTAGTCGGAGTTTGACGAGTGTAGCTGATACGCAGTATTTT. It specifies CASSSRSLTSVADTQYF.